These T cell receptor beta chains were read from a single sample in a study of siplizumab effects on memory and regulatory T cells. Data came from immunoSEQ multiplex PCR; TCRdb stores just in-frame clones and leaves some out. Here the sample spans some 100,000 clones, more than 85% being singletons. The specimen sequenced was CD4+ T cells sorted from blood. The receptors were gathered from a human donor in good health. Both conserved end residues are part of each CDR3. The D gene is left open where the match is weak.

d_call j_call v_call cdr3_nt cdr3_aa
- TRBJ2-5 TRBV18 TGTGCCAGCTCACCCGGACTCCAAGAGACCCAGTACTTC CASSPGLQETQYF
- TRBJ2-7 TRBV25-1 TGTGCCAGCAGTAAAGCCGGGACGGGAACCTACGAGCAGTACTTC CASSKAGTGTYEQYF
- TRBJ1-1 TRBV2 TGTGCCAGCAGACCTCAGGTGAACACTGAAGCTTTCTTT CASRPQVNTEAFF
- TRBJ2-7 TRBV6-5 TGTGCCAGCAGCCCGGGGAGGTACGAGCAGTACTTC CASSPGRYEQYF
TRBD2 TRBJ2-1 TRBV28 TGTGCCATCCGGGGGGCGGGGGGGCAAGGGGATGAGCAGTTCTTC CAIRGAGGQGDEQFF
- TRBJ2-7 TRBV28 TGTGCCAGCAGTTTATGGAGCCTAGGCGCCTACGAGCAGTACTTC CASSLWSLGAYEQYF
- TRBJ2-3 TRBV19 TGTGCCAGTGGGGCCCTCACAGATACGCAGTATTTT CASGALTDTQYF
- TRBJ1-2 TRBV6-6 TGTGCCAGCAGGCAGCTATGGGGCTACACCTTC CASRQLWGYTF
TRBD1 TRBJ1-1 TRBV7-9 TGTGCCAGCAGTTCTCAGGGGGGTCCTGAAGCTTTCTTT CASSSQGGPEAFF
TRBD1 TRBJ1-5 TRBV28 TGTGCCAGCAGGCGACAGGGGGGTCAGCCCCAGCATTTT CASRRQGGQPQHF
- TRBJ2-7 TRBV14 TGTGCCAGCAGCCAGATGACAGCGACCGAGCAGTACTTC CASSQMTATEQYF